This T cell receptor (beta chain) was found in a study of T cell responses to AZD1222 COVID-19 vaccine. This CDR3 spans 17 amino acids. Germline V CDR1 and CDR2: SGHRS, YFSETQ. With V trimmed by 4 bases and J by 0 bases, 7 bases remained unmatched. The table lists this clone with a few counts. TCRdb's table, derived via immunoSEQ multiplex PCR, lists solely in-frame clones and lacks some. The sample comprises about 59,000 clones, roughly 87% of which are singletons, and about 5.9% rests with the top ten. The sequence was obtained from an adult who received the AZD1222 COVID-19 vaccine. The material was peripheral blood, obtained 28 days after the second AZD1222 dose. The chain links TRBV5-1 to TRBJ1-1, with 12 bases fitting TRBD1. The CDR3: CASSPEGTGGMNTEAFF. In DNA, the CDR3 is TGCGCCAGCAGCCCGGAGGGGACAGGGGGCATGAACACTGAAGCTTTCTTT.